This TCR beta chain was documented in a study of cytomegalovirus exposure and HLA in healthy donors. The PCR contained 60 Vbeta and 13 Jbeta primers. Produced via immunoSEQ multiplex PCR; TCRdb's table is partial and in-frame only. The sample lists around 200,000 clones, around 84% occurring once. Trimming took 6 bases from V and 10 from J; bases not matched to a gene: 12. CDR3 length: 15 amino acids. In germline, CDR1 is MDHEN, CDR2 SYDVKM. Turning to this clone: Its specificity is not known.

Study results and limitations: Per a prior analysis, the majority of TCR beta V segments were productive roughly 87% or roughly 30% of the time. Reportedly, a later analysis found an Asian-associated ancestry cluster had fewer N-insertions than the roughly 700-donor mean. In a later analysis, the majority of CMV-associated beta chains seemingly showed HLA restriction.

The chain couples TRBV28 to TRBJ1-4; 9 nucleotides align to TRBD1. The origin of this receptor is a girl aged 2 to 9 in good health and CMV-seropositive. Specimen: PBMCs. DNA of the CDR3: TGTGCCAGCAGACAAACCGGGACAGGGTCGGCAAAACTGTTTTTT. As protein: CASRQTGTGSAKLFF.